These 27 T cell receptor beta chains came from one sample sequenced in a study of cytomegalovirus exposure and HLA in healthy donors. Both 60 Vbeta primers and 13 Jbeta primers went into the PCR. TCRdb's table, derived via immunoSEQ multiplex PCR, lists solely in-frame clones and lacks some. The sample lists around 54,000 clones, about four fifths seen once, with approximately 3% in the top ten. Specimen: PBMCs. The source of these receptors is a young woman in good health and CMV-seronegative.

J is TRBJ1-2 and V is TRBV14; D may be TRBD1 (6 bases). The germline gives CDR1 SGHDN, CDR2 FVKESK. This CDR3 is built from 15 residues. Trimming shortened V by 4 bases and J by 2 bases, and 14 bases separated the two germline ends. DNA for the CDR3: TGTGCCAGCAGCCCCTCAGACAGGCGGAACTATGGCTACACCTTC. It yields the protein CASSPSDRRNYGYTF.

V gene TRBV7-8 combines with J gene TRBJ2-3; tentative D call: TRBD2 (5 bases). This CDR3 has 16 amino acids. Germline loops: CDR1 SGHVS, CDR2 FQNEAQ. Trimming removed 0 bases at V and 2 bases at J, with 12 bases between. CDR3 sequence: CASSLARLKPTDTQYF. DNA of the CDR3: TGTGCCAGCAGCTTAGCGCGACTAAAACCCACAGATACGCAGTATTTT.

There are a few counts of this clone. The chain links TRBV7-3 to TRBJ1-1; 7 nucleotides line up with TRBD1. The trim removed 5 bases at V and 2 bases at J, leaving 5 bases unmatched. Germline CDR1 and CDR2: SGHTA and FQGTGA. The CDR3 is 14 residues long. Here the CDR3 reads CASSPGTANTEAFF. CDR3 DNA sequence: TGTGCCAGCAGCCCCGGGACAGCCAACACTGAAGCTTTCTTT.

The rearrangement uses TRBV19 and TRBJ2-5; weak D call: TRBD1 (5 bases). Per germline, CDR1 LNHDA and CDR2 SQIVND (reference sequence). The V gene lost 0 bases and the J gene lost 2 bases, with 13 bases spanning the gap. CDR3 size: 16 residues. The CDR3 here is CASSIDPVQGQETQYF. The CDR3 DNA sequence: TGTGCCAGTAGTATAGATCCCGTCCAGGGACAAGAGACCCAGTACTTC.

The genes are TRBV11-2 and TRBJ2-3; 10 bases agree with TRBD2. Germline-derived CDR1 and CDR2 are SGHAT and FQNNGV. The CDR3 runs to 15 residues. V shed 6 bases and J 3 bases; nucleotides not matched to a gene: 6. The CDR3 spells CASRLTSGLTDTQYF. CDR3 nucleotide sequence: TGTGCCAGCAGGCTGACTAGCGGGCTTACAGATACGCAGTATTTT.

Here the CDR3 DNA reads TGTGCCAGCAGTAGGACAGGGGTTCACGGGGAGCTGTTTTTT. This encodes CASSRTGVHGELFF. The rearrangement joins TRBV6-5 to TRBJ2-2; 9 bases align to TRBD1. CDR1 is MNHEY, CDR2 SVGAGI, per germline. V lost 5 bases, J lost 7 bases, and 5 bases stayed unmatched. This CDR3 is built from 14 residues.

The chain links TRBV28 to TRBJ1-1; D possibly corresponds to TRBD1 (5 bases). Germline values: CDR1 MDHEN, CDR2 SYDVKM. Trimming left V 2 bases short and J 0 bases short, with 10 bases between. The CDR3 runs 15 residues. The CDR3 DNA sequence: TGTGCCAGCAGTTTAGCGGGACGGATGAACACTGAAGCTTTCTTT. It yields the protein CASSLAGRMNTEAFF.

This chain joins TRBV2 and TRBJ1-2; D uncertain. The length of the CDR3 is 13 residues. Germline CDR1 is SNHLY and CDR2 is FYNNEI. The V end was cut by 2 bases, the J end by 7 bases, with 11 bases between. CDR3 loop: CASSEQAGGGYTF. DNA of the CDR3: TGTGCCAGCAGTGAACAGGCGGGAGGTGGCTACACCTTC.

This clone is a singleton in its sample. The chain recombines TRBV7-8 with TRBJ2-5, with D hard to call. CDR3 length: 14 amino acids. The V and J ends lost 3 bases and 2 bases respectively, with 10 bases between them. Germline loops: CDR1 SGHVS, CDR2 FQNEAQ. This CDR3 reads CASSFRPSQETQYF. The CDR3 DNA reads TGTGCCAGCAGCTTTCGTCCGAGTCAAGAGACCCAGTACTTC.

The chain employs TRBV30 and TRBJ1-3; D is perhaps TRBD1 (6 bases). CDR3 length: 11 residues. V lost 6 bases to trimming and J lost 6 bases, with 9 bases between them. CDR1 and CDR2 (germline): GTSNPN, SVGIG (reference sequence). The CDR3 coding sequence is TGTGCCTGTGGGGGCGAAAACACCATATATTTT. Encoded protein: CACGGENTIYF. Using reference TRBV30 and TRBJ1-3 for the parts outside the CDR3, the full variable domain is SQTIHQWPATLVQPVGSPLSLECTVEGTSNPNLYWYRQAAGRGLQLLFYSVGIGQISSEVPQNLSASRPQDRQFILSSKKLLLSDSGFYLCACGGENTIYFGEGSWLTVV.

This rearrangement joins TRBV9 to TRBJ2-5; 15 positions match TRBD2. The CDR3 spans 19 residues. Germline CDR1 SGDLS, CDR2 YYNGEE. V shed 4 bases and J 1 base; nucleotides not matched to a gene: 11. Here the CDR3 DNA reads TGTGCCAGCAGCTCTCTCCGGGGGACTAGCGGGAGGCCCCAAGAGACCCAGTACTTC. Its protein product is CASSSLRGTSGRPQETQYF.

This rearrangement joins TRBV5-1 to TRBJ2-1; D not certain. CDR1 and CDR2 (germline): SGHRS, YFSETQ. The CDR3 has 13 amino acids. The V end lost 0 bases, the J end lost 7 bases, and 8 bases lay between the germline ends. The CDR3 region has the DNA TGCGCCAGCAGCTTGGGTAGCCCGAATGAGCAGTTCTTC. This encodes CASSLGSPNEQFF.

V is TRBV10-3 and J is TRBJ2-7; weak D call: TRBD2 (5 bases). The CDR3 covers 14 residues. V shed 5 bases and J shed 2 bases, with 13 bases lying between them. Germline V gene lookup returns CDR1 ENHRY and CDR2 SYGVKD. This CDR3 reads CAISPSPGAYEQYF. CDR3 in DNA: TGTGCCATCAGTCCTAGTCCCGGGGCCTACGAGCAGTACTTC.

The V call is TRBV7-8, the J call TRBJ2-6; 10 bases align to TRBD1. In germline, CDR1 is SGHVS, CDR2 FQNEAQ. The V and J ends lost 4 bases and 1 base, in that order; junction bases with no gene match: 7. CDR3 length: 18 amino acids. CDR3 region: CASSSGQGEVSGANVLTF. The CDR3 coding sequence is TGTGCCAGCAGCTCCGGACAGGGGGAAGTATCTGGGGCCAACGTCCTGACTTTC. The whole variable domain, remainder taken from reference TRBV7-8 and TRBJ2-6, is GAGVSQSPRYKVAKRGQDVALRCDPISGHVSLFWYQQALGQGPEFLTYFQNEAQLDKSGLPSDRFFAERPEGSVSTLKIQRTQQEDSAVYLCASSSGQGEVSGANVLTFGAGSRLTVL.

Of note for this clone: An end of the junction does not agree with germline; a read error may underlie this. CDR3 coding DNA: TGTGCCAGCACCCTCACGGGACAGGGGGTAAACAGTCAGTACTTC. It encodes CASTLTGQGVNSQYF. The chain employs TRBV6-1 and TRBJ2-4; TRBD1 matches 11 bases. The CDR3 has 15 amino acids. Germline CDR1 reads MNHNS; CDR2 reads SASEGT.

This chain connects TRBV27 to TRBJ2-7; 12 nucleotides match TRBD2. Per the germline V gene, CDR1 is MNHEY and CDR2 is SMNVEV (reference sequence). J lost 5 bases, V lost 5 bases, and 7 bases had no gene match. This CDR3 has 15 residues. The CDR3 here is CASSLAGGPSDEQYF. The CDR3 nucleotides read TGTGCCAGCAGTCTAGCGGGAGGGCCCTCGGACGAGCAGTACTTC.

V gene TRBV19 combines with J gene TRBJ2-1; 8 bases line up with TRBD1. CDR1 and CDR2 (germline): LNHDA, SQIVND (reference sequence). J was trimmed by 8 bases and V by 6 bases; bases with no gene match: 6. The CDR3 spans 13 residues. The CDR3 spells CASRDGQGDEQFF. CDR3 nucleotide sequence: TGTGCCAGTAGAGACGGACAGGGCGATGAGCAGTTCTTC.

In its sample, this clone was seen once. The CDR3 region has the DNA TGTGCCTGGGCTGATTGGGCTAGCGGACCTACCTACGAGCAGTACTTC. Its translation: CAWADWASGPTYEQYF. The V gene is TRBV30, the J gene TRBJ2-7, with 7 bases identical to TRBD2. After removal of 5 bases from V and 2 bases from J, the junction contained 15 bases not matched to a gene. Germline V lookup: CDR1 GTSNPN, CDR2 SVGIG (reference sequence). CDR3 length: 16 amino acids. The full variable domain, in which reference TRBV30 and TRBJ2-7 provide the parts outside the CDR3, is SQTIHQWPATLVQPVGSPLSLECTVEGTSNPNLYWYRQAAGRGLQLLFYSVGIGQISSEVPQNLSASRPQDRQFILSSKKLLLSDSGFYLCAWADWASGPTYEQYFGPGTRLTVT.

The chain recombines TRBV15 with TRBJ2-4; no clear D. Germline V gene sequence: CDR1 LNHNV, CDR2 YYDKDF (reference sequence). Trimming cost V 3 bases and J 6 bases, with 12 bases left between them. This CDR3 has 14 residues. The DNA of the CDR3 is TGTGCCACCAGCAGTCGGTCTGCCCCAAACATTCAGTACTTC. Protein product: CATSSRSAPNIQYF.

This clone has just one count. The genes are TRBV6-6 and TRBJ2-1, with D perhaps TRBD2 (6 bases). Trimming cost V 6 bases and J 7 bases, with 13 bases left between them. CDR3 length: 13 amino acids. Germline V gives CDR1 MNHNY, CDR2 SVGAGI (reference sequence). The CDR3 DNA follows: TGTGCCAGCAGCGGATTCGGACTAAATGAGCAGTTCTTC. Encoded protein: CASSGFGLNEQFF.

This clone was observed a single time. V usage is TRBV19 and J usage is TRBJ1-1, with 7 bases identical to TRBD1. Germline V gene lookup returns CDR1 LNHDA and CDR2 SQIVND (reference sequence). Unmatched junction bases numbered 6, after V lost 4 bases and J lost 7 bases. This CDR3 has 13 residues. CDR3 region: CASSSQGDGEAFF. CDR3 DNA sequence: TGTGCCAGTAGTAGCCAGGGGGACGGTGAAGCTTTCTTT.

The CDR3 region has the DNA TGTGCCAGCTGCCGGGGTCTTTCTCTGGACTATGGCTACACCTTC. Its protein is CASCRGLSLDYGYTF. The J gene is TRBJ1-2, the V gene TRBV5-4; D call uncertain. The germline V gene has CDR1 SGHNT and CDR2 YYREEE (reference sequence). This CDR3 region has 15 residues. V was clipped by 7 bases and J by 3 bases, with 19 bases between them.

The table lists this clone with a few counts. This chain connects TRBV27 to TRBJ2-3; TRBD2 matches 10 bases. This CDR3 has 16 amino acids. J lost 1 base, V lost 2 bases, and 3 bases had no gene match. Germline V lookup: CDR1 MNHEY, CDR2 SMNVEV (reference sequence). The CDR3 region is CASSLGTSVRTDTQYF. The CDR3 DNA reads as TGTGCCAGCAGTTTAGGGACTAGCGTTCGCACAGATACGCAGTATTTT.

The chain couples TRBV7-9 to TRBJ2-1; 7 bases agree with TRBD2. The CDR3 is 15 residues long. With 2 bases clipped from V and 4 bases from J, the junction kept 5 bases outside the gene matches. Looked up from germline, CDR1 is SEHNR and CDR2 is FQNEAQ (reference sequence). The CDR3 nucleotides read TGTGCCAGCAGCTTACTAGCGGCTCGATACAATGAGCAGTTCTTC. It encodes CASSLLAARYNEQFF. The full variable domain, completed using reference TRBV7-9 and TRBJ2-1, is DTGVSQNPRHKITKRGQNVTFRCDPISEHNRLYWYRQTLGQGPEFLTYFQNEAQLEKSRLLSDRFSAERPKGSFSTLEIQRTEQGDSAMYLCASSLLAARYNEQFFGPGTRLTVL.

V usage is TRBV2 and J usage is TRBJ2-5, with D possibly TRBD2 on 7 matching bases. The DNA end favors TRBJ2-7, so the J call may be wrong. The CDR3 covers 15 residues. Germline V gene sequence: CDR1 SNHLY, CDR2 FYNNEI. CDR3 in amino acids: CASSEVPGGGYEQYF. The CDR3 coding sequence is TGTGCCAGCAGTGAAGTGCCGGGGGGCGGATACGAGCAGTACTTC.

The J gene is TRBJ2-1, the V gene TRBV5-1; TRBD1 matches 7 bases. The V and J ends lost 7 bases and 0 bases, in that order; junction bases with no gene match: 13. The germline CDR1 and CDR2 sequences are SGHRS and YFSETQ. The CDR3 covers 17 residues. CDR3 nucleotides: TGCGCCAGCGATTACAGATTGACAGGGAGCTCCTACAATGAGCAGTTCTTC. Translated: CASDYRLTGSSYNEQFF.

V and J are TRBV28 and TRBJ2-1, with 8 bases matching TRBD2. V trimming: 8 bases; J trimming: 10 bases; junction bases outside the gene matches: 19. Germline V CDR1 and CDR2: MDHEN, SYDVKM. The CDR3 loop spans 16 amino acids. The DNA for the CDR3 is TGTGCCAGCGGGACATTAGGGGGACGTAGACTAGCGGAGCAGTTCTTC. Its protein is CASGTLGGRRLAEQFF.